This note documents a single T cell receptor (beta chain) sequence. CDR1 MGHRA and CDR2 YSYEKL come from the germline V gene. The junction had 5 bases not matched to a gene; V was cut back by 6 bases and J by 5 bases. CDR3 size: 14 residues. This sample was taken from a study of blood T cell repertoires in COVID-19. Study summary: Acute and convalescent COVID-19 specimens originated in the United States, Italy and Spain. Sources were T cells, B-cell-depleted T cells, or PBMCs; the material itself was cDNA or gDNA.

Study processing details: The assay estimated nucleated cells by amplifying reference gene primers. The repertoire was sequenced with immunoSEQ multiplex PCR; TCRdb's copy has only in-frame clones and lacks some. The V and J calls and the clone size are those of that table, but D and trimming were determined from the DNA. The table has about 100,000 clones, just over 90% seen once. The origin of this receptor is a man aged 45 to 65 with active COVID-19. Sequenced input: peripheral blood. The chain has TRBV4-1 and TRBJ2-2; 8 nucleotides line up with TRBD2. The CDR3 loop reads CASSVGLGTGELFF. The CDR3 DNA follows: TGCGCCAGCAGTGTGGGACTAGGAACCGGGGAGCTGTTTTTT.